The 24 T cell receptor beta chains in this list originate from one sample, sequenced in a study of cytomegalovirus exposure and HLA in healthy donors. PCR used 60 Vbeta primers and 13 Jbeta primers. Sequencing used immunoSEQ multiplex PCR; TCRdb keeps in-frame clones, though not all of them. The sample holds roughly 150,000 clones, 65% to 85% seen once. The specimen was PBMCs. The receptor source for this set is a male donor in good health and CMV-seronegative.

This clone was seen a few times. This chain links TRBV29-1 with TRBJ1-2; unclear D gene. The germline V gene has CDR1 SQVTM and CDR2 ANQGSEA. There are 13 residues in the CDR3. Trimming took 4 bases from V and 4 from J, leaving 13 bases between them. CDR3 sequence: CSVGGRRGYGYTF. The CDR3 DNA sequence: TGCAGCGTTGGAGGCAGGCGGGGCTATGGCTACACCTTC. Full variable domain (remainder filled in from reference TRBV29-1 and TRBJ1-2): SAVISQKPSRDICQRGTSLTIQCQVDSQVTMMFWYRQQPGQSLTLIATANQGSEATYESGFVIDKFPISRPNLTFSTLTVSNMSPEDSSIYLCSVGGRRGYGYTFGSGTRLTVV.

The chain employs TRBV7-9 and TRBJ2-3, with 10 nucleotides matching TRBD2. The CDR3 consists of 17 residues. Looked up from germline, CDR1 is SEHNR and CDR2 is FQNEAQ (reference sequence). Trimming at V came to 5 bases and at J to 4 bases, leaving 12 bases not matched to a gene. For the CDR3, the DNA is TGTGCCAGCAGCCCTAGTATCGCTAGCGGGAGCGCAGATACGCAGTATTTT. As protein: CASSPSIASGSADTQYF.

The rearrangement joins TRBV6-6 to TRBJ2-7, with TRBD2 identical over 7 bases. This CDR3 comprises 14 residues. Trimming at V came to 4 bases and at J to 3 bases, leaving 6 bases not matched to a gene. The germline V gene has CDR1 MNHNY and CDR2 SVGAGI (reference sequence). This chain's CDR3 is CASSLVGGDYEQYF. Here the CDR3 DNA reads TGTGCCAGCAGTTTAGTTGGGGGGGACTACGAGCAGTACTTC.

The chain combines TRBV15 with TRBJ2-2; 7 bases are a match to TRBD2. The CDR3 covers 17 residues. CDR1 and CDR2 from the germline V gene are LNHNV and YYDKDF (reference sequence). Trimming cost V 0 bases and J 2 bases; bases outside gene matches: 6. CDR3 bases: TGTGCCACCAGCAGAGAGAAGCAAGCGGGAAACACCGGGGAGCTGTTTTTT. It codes for CATSREKQAGNTGELFF.

J is TRBJ1-2 and V is TRBV7-9; TRBD1 agrees at 7 bases. Germline CDR1 reads SEHNR; CDR2 reads FQNEAQ (reference sequence). J gave up 8 bases and V 5 bases, and 2 bases lay outside the gene matches. CDR3 length equals 11 residues. The CDR3 bases are TGTGCCAGCAGCACAGGGGTCGGCTACACCTTC. This gives the protein CASSTGVGYTF.

J is TRBJ2-7 and V is TRBV5-5; D is possibly TRBD2 (6 bases). Trimming removed 1 base from V and 3 bases from J, with 11 bases in between. The CDR3 is 14 residues long. In germline, CDR1 is SGHKS, CDR2 YYEKEE (reference sequence). The CDR3 spells CASSLYSGGYEQYF. The CDR3 DNA is TGTGCCAGCAGCTTGTATAGCGGCGGCTACGAGCAGTACTTC. The full variable domain, in which reference TRBV5-5 and TRBJ2-7 provide the parts outside the CDR3, is DAGVTQSPTHLIKTRGQQVTLRCSPISGHKSVSWYQQVLGQGPQFIFQYYEKEERGRGNFPDRFSARQFPNYSSELNVNALLLGDSALYLCASSLYSGGYEQYFGPGTRLTVT.

The chain combines TRBV27 with TRBJ2-3; D gene uncertain. There are 14 residues in the CDR3. Trimming removed 5 bases from V and 4 bases from J, with 13 bases in between. The germline CDR1 and CDR2 sequences are MNHEY and SMNVEV (reference sequence). The CDR3 region is CASSGWARSDTQYF. The CDR3 DNA is TGTGCCAGCAGTGGGTGGGCCCGTTCAGATACGCAGTATTTT.

CDR3 residues: CASSLGQLGSYNEQFF. The CDR3 DNA reads TGTGCCAGCAGCTTAGGCCAACTTGGCTCCTACAATGAGCAGTTCTTC. The chain uses TRBV11-3 and TRBJ2-1; D ambiguous. Looked up from germline, CDR1 is SGHNT and CDR2 is YENEEA. Trimming left V 1 base short and J 0 bases short, with 10 bases between. There are 16 residues in the CDR3.

This clone showed up just a few times. The rearrangement links TRBV10-3 to TRBJ2-7, with D perhaps TRBD2 (5 bases). The CDR3 is 20 amino acids. V was clipped by 5 bases and J by 6 bases, with 35 bases between them. Germline V gene data show CDR1 as ENHRY and CDR2 as SYGVKD. The CDR3 sequence: CAISFIWKPSNRTEVFEQYF. The CDR3 DNA sequence: TGTGCCATCAGTTTTATATGGAAACCCTCCAATAGGACGGAGGTGTTCGAGCAGTACTTC.

This chain uses TRBV6-1 with TRBJ2-5, with 11 bases that match TRBD2. Germline V gene sequence: CDR1 MNHNS, CDR2 SASEGT. V shed 4 bases, J shed 7 bases, and the junction held 5 bases outside the gene matches. This CDR3 is built from 14 residues. As DNA, the CDR3 is TGTGCCAGCAGTGGTACTCTAGCGGGAGGGACCCAGTACTTC. Translated: CASSGTLAGGTQYF.

The rearrangement links TRBV7-2 to TRBJ2-1; TRBD2 aligns across 8 bases. Trimming removed 0 bases from V and 12 bases from J; junction bases left unmatched: 16. This CDR3 has 17 residues. In germline, CDR1 is SGHTA, CDR2 FQGNSA. CDR3 coding DNA: TGTGCCAGCAGCTTAGCAGCGGGGGCGAGAGGGCCCGGAGGGCAGTTCTTC. Its protein is CASSLAAGARGPGGQFF. The complete variable domain, with remaining parts taken from reference TRBV7-2 and TRBJ2-1, reads GAGVSQSPSNKVTEKGKDVELRCDPISGHTALYWYRQSLGQGLEFLIYFQGNSAPDKSGLPSDRFSAERTGGSVSTLTIQRTQQEDSAVYLCASSLAAGARGPGGQFFGPGTRLTVL.

V is TRBV27 and J is TRBJ2-7; 8 bases are shared with TRBD2. CDR1 and CDR2 from the germline V gene are MNHEY and SMNVEV (reference sequence). This CDR3 has 13 residues. Germline trimming cut 5 bases from V and 4 bases from J; bases unmatched to any gene: 4. CDR3 loop: CASSREGYYEQYF. The CDR3 DNA reads TGTGCCAGCAGTCGGGAGGGGTATTACGAGCAGTACTTC.

The J gene is TRBJ2-5, the V gene TRBV7-8; D possibly corresponds to TRBD1 (5 bases). The length of the CDR3 is 13 residues. The V gene's germline CDR1 is SGHVS and CDR2 FQNEAQ. Trimming left V 5 bases short and J 2 bases short, with 9 bases between. Here the CDR3 DNA reads TGTGCCAGCAGCCGCGACAGACAAGAGACCCAGTACTTC. Translating it yields CASSRDRQETQYF.

This clone has only a few counts. The chain employs TRBV5-6 and TRBJ2-2; D possibly corresponds to TRBD2 (6 bases). Germline V gene data show CDR1 as SGHDT and CDR2 as YYEEEE. The V end lost 3 bases, the J end lost 0 bases, and 9 bases lay between the germline ends. CDR3 length: 15 amino acids. The CDR3 DNA is TGTGCCAGCAGCTGGGACTCTACGAACACCGGGGAGCTGTTTTTT. The encoded protein is CASSWDSTNTGELFF.

The CDR3 loop reads CASSRTGREGANEQYF. The CDR3 bases are TGTGCCAGCAGCCGGACCGGGCGGGAGGGGGCGAACGAGCAGTACTTC. The chain is built from TRBV25-1 and TRBJ2-7, with 9 bases matching TRBD2. CDR3 length equals 16 residues. CDR1 and CDR2 (germline): MGHDK, SYGVNS. V lost 6 bases and J lost 5; bases outside the gene matches: 14.

This clone has a single count. The rearrangement joins TRBV5-5 to TRBJ1-5, with 8 nucleotides matching TRBD1. The V segment lost 5 bases and the J segment 4 bases; nucleotides outside the gene matches: 8. There are 15 residues in the CDR3. Germline values: CDR1 SGHKS, CDR2 YYEKEE (reference sequence). DNA for the CDR3: TGTGCCAGCAGTTCAGGGGGCAGTGAGAATCAGCCCCAGCATTTT. This encodes CASSSGGSENQPQHF.

In this sample, this clone turned up once. The genes are TRBV4-1 and TRBJ2-1; D possibly corresponds to TRBD1 (7 bases). Germline assignment: CDR1 MGHRA and CDR2 YSYEKL. V was cut by 8 bases and J by 10 bases, with 21 bases left in between. The CDR3 contains 14 residues. The CDR3 spells CASARSRGAGEQFF. CDR3 DNA sequence: TGCGCCAGCGCTCGGAGCAGGGGGGCAGGAGAGCAGTTCTTC.

The chain joins TRBV6-5 to TRBJ2-5; 8 bases map to TRBD1. Losses at the gene ends were 0 bases for V and 7 bases for J; bases not matched to a gene: 7. The CDR3 has 15 amino acids. Germline CDR1 reads MNHEY; CDR2 reads SVGAGI. In nucleotides, the CDR3 is TGTGCCAGCAGTTACTCCGGACAGGGCAAGAGGACCCAGTACTTC. Protein sequence: CASSYSGQGKRTQYF.

This clone has more than one count but fewer than ten. The chain combines TRBV5-4 with TRBJ2-1; D unresolved. V lost 1 base, J lost 6 bases, and 8 bases lay in between. The CDR3 is 13 amino acids. Germline V gene data show CDR1 as SGHNT and CDR2 as YYREEE (reference sequence). In nucleotides, the CDR3 is TGTGCCAGCAGCTTGCGAGTCGCCAATGAGCAGTTCTTC. This gives the protein CASSLRVANEQFF.

The sample holds one count of this clone. This chain uses TRBV29-1 with TRBJ1-1; no clear D. Looked up from germline, CDR1 is SQVTM and CDR2 is ANQGSEA. V was trimmed by 7 bases and J by 2 bases, leaving 14 bases between them. The CDR3 contains 13 residues. DNA of the CDR3: TGCAGCGCCGCAAGGCGGGTCAACACTGAAGCTTTCTTT. Translated: CSAARRVNTEAFF.

This clone was seen a handful of times. V usage is TRBV25-1 and J usage is TRBJ2-1; TRBD2 agrees at 8 bases. There are 15 residues in the CDR3. V lost 2 bases to trimming and J lost 3 bases; unmatched junction nucleotides: 3. The germline V gene encodes CDR1 MGHDK and CDR2 SYGVNS. In DNA form, the CDR3 reads TGTGCCAGCAGTGAAGCCACTAGCGGCTACAATGAGCAGTTCTTC. It encodes CASSEATSGYNEQFF.

The rearrangement links TRBV6-1 to TRBJ1-2, with 8 bases fitting TRBD1. The CDR3 is made up of 15 amino acids. The ends lost 6 bases at V and 2 bases at J; junction bases unmatched: 8. Germline CDR1 is MNHNS and CDR2 is SASEGT. CDR3 region: CASRAGQASNYGYTF. CDR3 nucleotide sequence: TGTGCCAGCAGAGCGGGACAGGCTAGCAACTATGGCTACACCTTC.

A single count supports this clone. V usage is TRBV27 and J usage is TRBJ1-1; 7 positions match TRBD1. The CDR3 loop spans 17 amino acids. After removal of 7 bases from V and 0 bases from J, the junction contained 14 bases not matched to a gene. The germline V gene encodes CDR1 MNHEY and CDR2 SMNVEV (reference sequence). The CDR3 sequence: CASTPWDSRGMNTEAFF. The CDR3 bases are TGTGCCAGCACCCCCTGGGACAGCCGGGGGATGAACACTGAAGCTTTCTTT.

This chain joins TRBV27 and TRBJ1-4; 9 bases agree with TRBD1. Per germline, CDR1 MNHEY and CDR2 SMNVEV (reference sequence). V gave up 5 bases and J gave up 6 bases; unmatched junction bases: 13. This CDR3 spans 17 amino acids. DNA for the CDR3: TGTGCCAGCAGTCAAGAAGGGATGACAGGGGGAGATGAAAAACTGTTTTTT. It yields the protein CASSQEGMTGGDEKLFF.